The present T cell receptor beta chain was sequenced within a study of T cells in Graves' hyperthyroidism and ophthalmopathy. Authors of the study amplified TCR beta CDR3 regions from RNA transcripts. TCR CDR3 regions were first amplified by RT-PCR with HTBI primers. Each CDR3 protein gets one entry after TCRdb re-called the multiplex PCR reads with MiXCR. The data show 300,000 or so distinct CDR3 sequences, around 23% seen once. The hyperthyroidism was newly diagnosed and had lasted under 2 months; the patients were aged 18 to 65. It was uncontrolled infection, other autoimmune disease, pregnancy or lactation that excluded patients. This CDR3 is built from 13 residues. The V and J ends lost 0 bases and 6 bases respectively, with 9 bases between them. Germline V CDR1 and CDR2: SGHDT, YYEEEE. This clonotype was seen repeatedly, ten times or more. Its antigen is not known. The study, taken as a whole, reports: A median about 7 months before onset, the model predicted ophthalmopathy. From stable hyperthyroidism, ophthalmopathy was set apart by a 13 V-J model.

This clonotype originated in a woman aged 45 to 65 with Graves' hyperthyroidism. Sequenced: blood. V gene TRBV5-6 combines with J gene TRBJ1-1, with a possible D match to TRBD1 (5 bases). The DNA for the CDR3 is TGTGCCAGCAGCTTGGTGGGGGGGGCTGAAGCTTTCTTT. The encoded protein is CASSLVGGAEAFF.